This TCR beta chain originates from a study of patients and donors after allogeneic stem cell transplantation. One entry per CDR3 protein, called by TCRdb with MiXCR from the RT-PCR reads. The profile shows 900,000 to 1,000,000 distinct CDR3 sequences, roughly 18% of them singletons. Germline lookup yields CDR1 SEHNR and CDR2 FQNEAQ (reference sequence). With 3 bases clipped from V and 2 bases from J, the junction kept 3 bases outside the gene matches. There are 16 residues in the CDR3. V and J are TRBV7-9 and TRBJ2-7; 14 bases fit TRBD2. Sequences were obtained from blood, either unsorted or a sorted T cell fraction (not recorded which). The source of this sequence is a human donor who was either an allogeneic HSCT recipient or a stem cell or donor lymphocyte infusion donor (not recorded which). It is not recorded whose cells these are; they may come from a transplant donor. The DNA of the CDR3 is TGTGCCAGCAGCTTGGGACTAGCGGGGGATACCTACGAGCAGTACTTC. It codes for CASSLGLAGDTYEQYF.